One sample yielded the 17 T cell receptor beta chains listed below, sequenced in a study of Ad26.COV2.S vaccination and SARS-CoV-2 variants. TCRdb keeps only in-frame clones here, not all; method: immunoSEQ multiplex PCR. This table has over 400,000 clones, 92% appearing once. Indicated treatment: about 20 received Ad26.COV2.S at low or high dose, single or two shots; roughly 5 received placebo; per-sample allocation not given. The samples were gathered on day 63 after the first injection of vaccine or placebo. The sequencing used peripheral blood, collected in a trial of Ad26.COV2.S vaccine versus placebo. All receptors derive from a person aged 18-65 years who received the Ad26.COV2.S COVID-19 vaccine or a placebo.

The DNA of the CDR3 is TGTGCCAGCAGTTTGGTTAGCGGGCACCAAGAGACCCAGTACTTC. This encodes CASSLVSGHQETQYF. The rearrangement links TRBV28 to TRBJ2-5; 7 nucleotides agree with TRBD2. Germline V gene sequence: CDR1 MDHEN, CDR2 SYDVKM. The CDR3 is made up of 15 amino acids. The V gene end was trimmed by 3 bases and the J gene end by 0 bases; junction bases not matched to a gene: 4.

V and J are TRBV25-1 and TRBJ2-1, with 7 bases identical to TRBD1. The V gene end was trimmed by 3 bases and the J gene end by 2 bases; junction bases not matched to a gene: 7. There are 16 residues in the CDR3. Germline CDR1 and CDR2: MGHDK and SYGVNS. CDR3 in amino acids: CASSDPRQGTYNEQFF. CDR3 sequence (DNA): TGTGCCAGCAGTGACCCCCGACAGGGTACCTACAATGAGCAGTTCTTC.

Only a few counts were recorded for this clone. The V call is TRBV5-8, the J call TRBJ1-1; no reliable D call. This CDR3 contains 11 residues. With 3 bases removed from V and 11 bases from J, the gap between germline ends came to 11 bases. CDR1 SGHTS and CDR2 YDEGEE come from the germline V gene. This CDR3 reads CASSWVGSAFF. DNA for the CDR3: TGTGCCAGCAGCTGGGTAGGGTCGGCTTTCTTT.

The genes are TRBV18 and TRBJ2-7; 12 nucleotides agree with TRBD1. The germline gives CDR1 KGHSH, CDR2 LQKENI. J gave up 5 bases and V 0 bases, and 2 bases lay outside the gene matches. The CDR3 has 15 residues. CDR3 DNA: TGTGCCAGCTCACCACCGGGACAGGGGGCCCACGAGCAGTACTTC. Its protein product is CASSPPGQGAHEQYF.

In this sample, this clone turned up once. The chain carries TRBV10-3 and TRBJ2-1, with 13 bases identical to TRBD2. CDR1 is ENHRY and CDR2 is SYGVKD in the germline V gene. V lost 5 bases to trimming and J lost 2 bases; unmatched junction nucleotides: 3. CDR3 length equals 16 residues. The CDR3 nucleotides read TGTGCCATCAGTCTTGGACTAGCGGGGGCCTACAATGAGCAGTTCTTC. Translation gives CAISLGLAGAYNEQFF.

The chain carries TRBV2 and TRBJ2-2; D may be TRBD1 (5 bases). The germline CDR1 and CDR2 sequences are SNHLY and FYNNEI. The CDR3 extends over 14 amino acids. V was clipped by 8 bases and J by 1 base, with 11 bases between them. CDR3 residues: CASRIQGNTGELFF. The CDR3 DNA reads TGTGCCAGCCGCATTCAGGGGAACACCGGGGAGCTGTTTTTT.

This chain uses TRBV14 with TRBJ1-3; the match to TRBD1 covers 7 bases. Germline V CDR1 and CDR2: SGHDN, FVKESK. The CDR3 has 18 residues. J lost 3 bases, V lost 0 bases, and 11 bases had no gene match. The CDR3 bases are TGTGCCAGCAGCCAAGATCGTGGAGGGGACAGAGGTGGAAACACCATATATTTT. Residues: CASSQDRGGDRGGNTIYF.

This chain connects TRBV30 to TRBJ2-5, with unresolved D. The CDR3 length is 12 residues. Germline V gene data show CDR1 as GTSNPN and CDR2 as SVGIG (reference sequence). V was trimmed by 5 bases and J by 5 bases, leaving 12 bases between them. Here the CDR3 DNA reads TGTGCCTGGGCTTTCGAGGTGGAGACCCAGTACTTC. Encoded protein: CAWAFEVETQYF.

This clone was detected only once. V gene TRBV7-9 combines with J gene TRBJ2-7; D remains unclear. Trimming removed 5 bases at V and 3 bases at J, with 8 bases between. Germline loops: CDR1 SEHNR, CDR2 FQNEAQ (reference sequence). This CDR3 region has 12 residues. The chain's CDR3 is CASSTFGYEQYF. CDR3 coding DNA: TGTGCCAGCAGCACATTTGGCTACGAGCAGTACTTC.

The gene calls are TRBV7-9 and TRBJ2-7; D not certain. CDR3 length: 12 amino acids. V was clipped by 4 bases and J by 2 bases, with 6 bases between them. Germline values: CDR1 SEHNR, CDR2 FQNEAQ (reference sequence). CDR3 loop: CASSSYTYEQYF. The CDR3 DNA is TGTGCCAGCAGCTCGTACACCTACGAGCAGTACTTC.

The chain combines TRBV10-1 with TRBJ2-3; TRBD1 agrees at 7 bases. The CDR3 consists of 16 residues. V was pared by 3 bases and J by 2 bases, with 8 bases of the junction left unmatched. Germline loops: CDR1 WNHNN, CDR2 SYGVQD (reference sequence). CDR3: CASSEGAGGYTDTQYF. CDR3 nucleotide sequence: TGCGCCAGCAGTGAAGGGGCAGGGGGTTACACAGATACGCAGTATTTT.

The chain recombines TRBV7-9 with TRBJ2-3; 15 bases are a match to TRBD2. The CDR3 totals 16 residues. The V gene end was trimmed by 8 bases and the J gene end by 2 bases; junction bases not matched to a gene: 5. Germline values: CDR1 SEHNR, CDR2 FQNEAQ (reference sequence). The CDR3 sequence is CASPGLAGGYTDTQYF. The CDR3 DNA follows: TGTGCCAGCCCGGGACTAGCGGGGGGATACACAGATACGCAGTATTTT.

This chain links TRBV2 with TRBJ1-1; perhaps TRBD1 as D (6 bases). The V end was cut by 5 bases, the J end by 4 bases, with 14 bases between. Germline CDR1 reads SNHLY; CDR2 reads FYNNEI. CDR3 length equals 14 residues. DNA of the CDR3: TGTGCCAGCAGTCAGGGGTTGTGGATCACTGAAGCTTTCTTT. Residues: CASSQGLWITEAFF.

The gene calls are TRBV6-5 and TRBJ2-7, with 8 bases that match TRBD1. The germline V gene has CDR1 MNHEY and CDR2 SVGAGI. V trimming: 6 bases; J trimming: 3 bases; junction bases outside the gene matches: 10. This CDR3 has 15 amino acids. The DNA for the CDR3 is TGTGCCAGCAGCGGCGGACAGGGAGGCTTCTACGAGCAGTACTTC. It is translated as CASSGGQGGFYEQYF.

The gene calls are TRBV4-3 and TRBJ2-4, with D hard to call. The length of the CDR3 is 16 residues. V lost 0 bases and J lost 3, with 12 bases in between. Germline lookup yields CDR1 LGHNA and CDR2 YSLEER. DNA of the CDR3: TGCGCCAGCAGCCAAGATAGGTTCAGTAGCAAAAACATTCAGTACTTC. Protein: CASSQDRFSSKNIQYF.

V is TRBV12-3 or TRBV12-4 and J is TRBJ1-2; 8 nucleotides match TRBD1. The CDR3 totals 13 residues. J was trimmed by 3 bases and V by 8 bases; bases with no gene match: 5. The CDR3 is CASASGGHYGYTF. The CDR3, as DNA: TGTGCCAGCGCGTCAGGGGGCCACTATGGCTACACCTTC.

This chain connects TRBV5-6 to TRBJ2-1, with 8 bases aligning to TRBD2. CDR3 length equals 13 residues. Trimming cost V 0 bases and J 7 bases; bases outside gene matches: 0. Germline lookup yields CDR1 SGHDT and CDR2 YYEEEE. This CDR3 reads CASSLVAGNEQFF. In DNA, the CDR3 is TGTGCCAGCAGCTTGGTAGCGGGAAATGAGCAGTTCTTC.